This TCR beta chain originates from a study of PD-L1 blockade in urothelial cancer. For the study at large: Atezolizumab (1,200 mg intravenously every 3 weeks) began at some point between 2014 and 2016 for patients. Researchers found blood samples held a median of 141,255 T cells. Study results and limitations: Durable-benefit patients showed greater tumor-associated blood clone expansion at 3 weeks.

Regarding time point: peripheral blood 6 weeks after treatment start. Each patient gave between 1 and 8 samples, pretreatment and on-treatment. The CDR3 is 17 residues long. Profiled with immunoSEQ multiplex PCR; TCRdb holds only in-frame clones, not every one. The table includes 75,000 to 95,000 clones, 85% to 95% detected once. In regard to this clone: What it binds is not known.

This sequence originates from a woman of 80 years or more with urothelial cancer. Material: PBMCs, obtained around atezolizumab (anti-PD-L1) treatment. The rearrangement uses TRBV21-1 and TRBJ2-4; TRBD2 is the table's D call, not checked against the DNA. TRBV21-1 is deemed a pseudogene. The CDR3 reads CASSKGGEVRAKNIQYF. The CDR3 nucleotides are TGTGCCAGCAGCAAAGGCGGGGAAGTGCGGGCCAAAAACATTCAGTACTTC.